Sequencing of this T cell receptor beta chain was carried out in a study of siplizumab effects on memory and regulatory T cells (dated by TCRdb to between 2018 and 2020). Background for the entire study: The effect of the anti-CD2 antibody siplizumab on alloreactive T-cell subsets was examined in allogeneic mixed lymphocyte reactions constructed from human PBMCs.

The germline ends are 6 bases apart after V is trimmed by 3 bases and J by 0 bases. Via the germline V gene (reference sequence), CDR1 is MNHEY and CDR2 SMNVEV. From cysteine to phenylalanine, the CDR3 is 14 amino acids long. Kept here is only the CDR3 DNA, which spans 42 bases and is read in frame from base 1. Concerning this clone itself: Its target antigen remains unknown. The record has no base qualities; no much larger clone is one base away.

Paper-wide results and their limitations: Compared with memory T cells, unstimulated naive T cells appeared more diverse, and naive cells seemed to make a substantial contribution to the alloresponse. Whether proliferating Tregs from siplizumab cultures actually had suppressive function was not functionally confirmed. Among mappable alloreactive CD4+ clones, the Treg-derived fraction averaged around 70% with siplizumab versus around 29% in control reactions. Because sequences below about 10^-5 frequency were poorly captured, only a minor fraction of alloreactive clones could be mapped to unstimulated subsets. Siplizumab significantly reduced the cumulative frequency of alloreactive sequences traceable to unstimulated CD4+ memory T cells. For roughly 75-97% of proliferating CD4+ or CD8+ clones, no naive or memory phenotype could be assigned.

Preparation of the library involved the immunoSEQ multiplex PCR assay. The deep sequencing platform assayed 80,000 to 100,000 TCR templates per sample. Genomic DNA extracted from sorted T cells was the material used for TCRbeta CDR3 sequencing. For the original study's pipeline: The R programming language was used for clonal analysis of TCRbeta CDR3 data. Unstimulated samples were compared with post-reaction CFSE-low samples to define alloreactive CD4+ and CD8+ clones. By matching sequences to the repertoires of sorted unstimulated Treg and non-Treg cells, each alloreactive CD4+ clone was assigned a regulatory or non-regulatory origin. TCRdb stores this immuneACCESS table with in-frame sequences only. Part of the clones is absent; in the studies checked, under half of the shortfall reflects unresolved V genes, and no reason is known for the rest. From that table come the V and J calls and clone size; the DNA was used to work out D and trimming. This sample is represented by some 100,000 clones; nearly 95% of them were singletons. Of the sample, more than 10% is held by the ten largest clones.

TCRbeta CDR3 sequencing was performed on sorted unstimulated T cells and on proliferating T cells recovered from mixed lymphocyte reactions. Fresh whole blood from fewer than 12 HLA-typed healthy donors was used to isolate PBMCs. To map where alloreactive clones came from, CD4+ non-regulatory T cells in the unstimulated state were FACS-sorted. The sequenced material came from non-Treg CD4+ T cells sorted from blood. Per the publication, the cell subset or site label means: FACS-sorted unstimulated CD4+ non-regulatory T cells. The rearranged segments are TRBV27 and TRBJ1-5; no D gene is confidently identified. The sequence was obtained from a human donor in good health. The CDR3 region has the sequence CASSFENSNQPQHF. The nucleotide sequence reads as follows: TGTGCCAGCAGTTTCGAAAATAGCAATCAGCCCCAGCATTTT.